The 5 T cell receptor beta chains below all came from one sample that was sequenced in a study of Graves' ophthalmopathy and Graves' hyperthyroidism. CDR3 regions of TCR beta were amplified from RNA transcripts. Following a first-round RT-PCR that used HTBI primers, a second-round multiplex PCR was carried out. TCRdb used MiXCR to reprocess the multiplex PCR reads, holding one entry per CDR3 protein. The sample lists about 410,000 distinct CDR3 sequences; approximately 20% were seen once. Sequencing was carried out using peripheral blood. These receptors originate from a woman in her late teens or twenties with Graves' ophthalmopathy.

This chain's CDR3 is CASSLTGDTAYEQYF. CDR3 in DNA: TGTGCCAGCTCACTCACCGGGGACACCGCCTACGAGCAGTACTTC. The rearrangement uses TRBV18 and TRBJ2-7; possible D gene TRBD1, 6 bases. Trimming stripped 4 bases from V and 2 bases from J, with 15 bases between. The germline V gene has CDR1 KGHSH and CDR2 LQKENI. The CDR3 totals 15 residues.

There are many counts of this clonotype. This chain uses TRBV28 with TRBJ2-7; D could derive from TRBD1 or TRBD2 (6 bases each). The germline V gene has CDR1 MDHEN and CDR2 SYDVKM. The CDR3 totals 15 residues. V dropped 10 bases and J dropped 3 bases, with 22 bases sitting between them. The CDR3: CATTHGGPSVYEQYF. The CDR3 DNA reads TGTGCCACCACCCATGGGGGGCCGAGCGTCTACGAGCAGTACTTC.

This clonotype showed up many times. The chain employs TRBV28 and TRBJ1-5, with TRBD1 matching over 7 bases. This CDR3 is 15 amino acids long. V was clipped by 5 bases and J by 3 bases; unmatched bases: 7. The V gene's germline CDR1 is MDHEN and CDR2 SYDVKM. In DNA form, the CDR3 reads TGTGCCAGCAGTCAAAGGGGGCAGGACAATCAGCCCCAGCATTTT. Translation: CASSQRGQDNQPQHF.

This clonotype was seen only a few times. CDR3 coding DNA: TGTGCCAGCACCTCCACCCCGCGGTTTTCCACCGGGGAGCTGTTTTTT. Translating it yields CASTSTPRFSTGELFF. The rearrangement uses TRBV11-1 and TRBJ2-2; D gene unclear. Germline V lookup: CDR1 SGHAT, CDR2 FQDESV (reference sequence). Trimming removed 7 bases at V and 4 bases at J, with 19 bases between. The CDR3 is made up of 16 amino acids. The variable domain in full, with the rest retrieved from reference TRBV11-1 and TRBJ2-2, is EAEVAQSPRYKITEKSQAVAFWCDPISGHATLYWYRQILGQGPELLVQFQDESVVDDSQLPKDRFSAERLKGVDSTLKIQPAELGDSAMYLCASTSTPRFSTGELFFGEGSRLTVL.

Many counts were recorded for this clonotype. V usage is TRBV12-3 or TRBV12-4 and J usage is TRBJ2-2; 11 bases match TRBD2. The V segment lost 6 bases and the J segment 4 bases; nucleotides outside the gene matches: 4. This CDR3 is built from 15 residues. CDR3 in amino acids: CASSLSGRVTGELFF. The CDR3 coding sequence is TGTGCCAGCAGCCTTAGCGGGAGGGTCACCGGGGAGCTGTTTTTT.